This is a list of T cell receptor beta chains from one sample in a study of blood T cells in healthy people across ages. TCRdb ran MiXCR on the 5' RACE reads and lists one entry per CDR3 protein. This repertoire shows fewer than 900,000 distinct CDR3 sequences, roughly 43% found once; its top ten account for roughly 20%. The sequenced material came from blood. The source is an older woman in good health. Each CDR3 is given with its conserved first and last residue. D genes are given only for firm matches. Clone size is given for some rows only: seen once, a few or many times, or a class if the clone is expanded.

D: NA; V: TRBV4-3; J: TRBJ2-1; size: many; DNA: TGCGCCAGCAGCCAAGAAGGGGGAAATGAGCAGTTCTTC; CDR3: CASSQEGGNEQFF
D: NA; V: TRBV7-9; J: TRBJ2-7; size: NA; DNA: TGTGCCGGCAGCCCAGGGGTCTCCTACGAGCAGTACTTC; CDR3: CAGSPGVSYEQYF
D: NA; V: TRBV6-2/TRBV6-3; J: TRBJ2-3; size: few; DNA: TGTGCCAGCAACGGAATAGCATTTACAGATACGCAGTATTTT; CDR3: CASNGIAFTDTQYF
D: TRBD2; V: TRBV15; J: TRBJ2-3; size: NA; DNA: TGTGCCACCAGCAGTGAATTAGCGGGGGGTTCCCCAAGCACAGATACGCAGTATTTT; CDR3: CATSSELAGGSPSTDTQYF
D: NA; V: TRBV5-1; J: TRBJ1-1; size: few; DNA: TGCGCCAGCAGCTTGGCCTCAGTGAACACTGAAGCTTTCTTT; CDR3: CASSLASVNTEAFF
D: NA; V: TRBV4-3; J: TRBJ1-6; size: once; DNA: TGCGCCAGCGGCCAAGGGTCGGCGGCGAATTCACCCCTCCACTTT; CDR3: CASGQGSAANSPLHF
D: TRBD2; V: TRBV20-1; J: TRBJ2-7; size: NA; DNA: TGCAGTGCTAGACTAGCGGGGGGGCCGAGGGAGCAGTACTTC; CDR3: CSARLAGGPREQYF
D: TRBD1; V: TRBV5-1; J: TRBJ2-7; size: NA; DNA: TGCGCCAGCAGAAAAGGACAGGGGGATTCCTACGAGCAGTACTTC; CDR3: CASRKGQGDSYEQYF
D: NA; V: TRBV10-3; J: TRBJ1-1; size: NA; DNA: TGTGCCATCAGTGAGTCGTCAGGTTTGAACACTGAAGCTTTCTTT; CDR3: CAISESSGLNTEAFF
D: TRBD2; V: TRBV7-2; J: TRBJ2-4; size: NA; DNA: TGTGCCAGCAGCTTAGAGGCTAGCGGGGCCAAAAACATTCAGTACTTC; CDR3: CASSLEASGAKNIQYF
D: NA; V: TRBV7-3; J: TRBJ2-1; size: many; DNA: TGTGCCAGCAGCTCCTCCTACAGGGATGAGCAGTTCTTC; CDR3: CASSSSYRDEQFF
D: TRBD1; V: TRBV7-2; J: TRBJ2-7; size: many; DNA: TGTGCCAGCAGCCATGAGGACAGGATCTACGAGCAGTACTTC; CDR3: CASSHEDRIYEQYF
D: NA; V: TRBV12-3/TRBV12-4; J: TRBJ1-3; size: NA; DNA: TGTGTCAGCAGTTTAAGAGGTGGAGGTCCATCTGGAAACACCATATATTTT; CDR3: CVSSLRGGGPSGNTIYF
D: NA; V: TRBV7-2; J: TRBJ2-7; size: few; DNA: TGTGCCAGCAGCTTAGTTTCTAGCCAAACCTACGAGCAGTACTTC; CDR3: CASSLVSSQTYEQYF
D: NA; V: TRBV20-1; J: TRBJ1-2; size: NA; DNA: TGCAGTGCTAGTGTAAATAGTGGGGGGCTAGGAGGCTACACCTTC; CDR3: CSASVNSGGLGGYTF
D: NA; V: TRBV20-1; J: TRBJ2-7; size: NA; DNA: TGCAGTGCTAGAGACCCTGGGGGATTGGACGAGCAGTACTTC; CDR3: CSARDPGGLDEQYF
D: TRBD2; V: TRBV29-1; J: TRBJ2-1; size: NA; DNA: TGCAGCGTTCACAGGACTAGCGGGTACAATGAGCAGTTCTTC; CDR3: CSVHRTSGYNEQFF
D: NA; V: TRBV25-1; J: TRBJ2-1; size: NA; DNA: TGTGCCAGCAGTGTTCAAGGGGGGGGAAGTTACAATGAGCAGTTCTTC; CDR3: CASSVQGGGSYNEQFF